The 25 T cell receptor beta chains below all came from one sample that was sequenced in a study of identical twins. TCRdb called the 5' RACE reads again in MiXCR, with one record for every CDR3 protein. The data hold 260,000 or so distinct CDR3 sequences, with 6.5% to 9% observed a single time. This same sample was also taken into another study, of yellow fever vaccine responses in identical twins.

The material sequenced was CD8+ T cells sorted from blood. The receptors were sampled from a woman aged 18-29 years in good health.

This clonotype was observed at least ten times. The chain carries TRBV12-3 or TRBV12-4 and TRBJ2-5, with D perhaps matching TRBD1 or TRBD2 (6 bases each). This CDR3 comprises 13 residues. V was pared by 3 bases and J by 5 bases, with 10 bases between. The CDR3 bases are TGTGCCAGCAGTTTCGTAGGGGGGGAGACCCAGTACTTC. Its protein product is CASSFVGGETQYF.

This clonotype has just a few counts. The chain joins TRBV24-1 to TRBJ2-5; D not resolved. Germline-derived CDR1 and CDR2 are KGHDR and SFDVKD. The CDR3 loop spans 12 amino acids. V dropped 4 bases and J dropped 0 bases, with 2 bases sitting between them. This CDR3 reads CATSDHQETQYF. Written as DNA, the CDR3 is TGTGCCACCAGTGACCACCAAGAGACCCAGTACTTC.

This clonotype was detected only a few times. The chain combines TRBV11-2 with TRBJ2-7; the match to TRBD2 covers 15 bases. The V segment lost 6 bases and the J segment 4 bases; nucleotides outside the gene matches: 4. This CDR3 has 15 residues. Germline CDR1 and CDR2: SGHAT and FQNNGV. CDR3 region: CASSRGLAGGYEQYV. The CDR3 bases are TGTGCCAGCAGTAGGGGACTAGCGGGGGGTTACGAGCAGTACGTC.

Remarks on this clonotype: With a much larger clone just one base away, this may be a read error. The CDR3 does not end in the conserved phenylalanine or tryptophan, so this is likely a read error. V is TRBV15 and J is TRBJ2-1; 7 positions agree with TRBD1. Germline loops: CDR1 LNHNV, CDR2 YYDKDF (reference sequence). V dropped 5 bases and J dropped 6; count of bases not matched to a gene: 19. This CDR3 spans 18 amino acids. The CDR3 loop reads CATSFVSEGASGSNEQFL. The CDR3 DNA follows: TGTGCCACCAGCTTCGTCTCAGAGGGGGCGTCGGGTAGCAATGAGCAGTTCTTG.

This clonotype was seen many times. The CDR3 protein is CASSPTGGGLGTEAFF. Here the CDR3 DNA reads TGTGCCAGCAGCCCCACGGGTGGGGGGCTTGGCACTGAAGCTTTCTTT. The chain employs TRBV7-9 and TRBJ1-1; D perhaps matches TRBD1 (6 bases). Germline loops: CDR1 SEHNR, CDR2 FQNEAQ (reference sequence). The V end was cut by 5 bases, the J end by 4 bases, with 20 bases between. CDR3 length: 16 amino acids.

The chain links TRBV5-6 to TRBJ2-5; 11 bases line up with TRBD2. Looked up from germline, CDR1 is SGHDT and CDR2 is YYEEEE. Trimming took 4 bases from V and 5 from J; bases not matched to a gene: 13. CDR3 length equals 17 residues. CDR3 DNA sequence: TGTGCCAGCAGCCCCGTGCTAGCGGGGGGCCTTAAGGAGACCCAGTACTTC. Protein sequence: CASSPVLAGGLKETQYF.

This clonotype was picked up a small number of times. This chain uses TRBV5-1 with TRBJ2-3, with TRBD1 as a possible D gene (6 bases). CDR1 SGHRS and CDR2 YFSETQ come from the germline V gene. Between the trimmed V and J ends, which lost 6 bases and 2 bases, there was a span of 16 bases. This CDR3 region has 15 residues. CDR3 in DNA: TGCGCCAGCAACCCCCGAACAGGGCCCACAGATACGCAGTATTTT. Its protein is CASNPRTGPTDTQYF.

This clonotype has just a few counts. The V and J genes are TRBV7-9 and TRBJ1-2; no clear D. Germline V gene sequence: CDR1 SEHNR, CDR2 FQNEAQ (reference sequence). V was clipped by 5 bases and J by 1 base, with 11 bases between them. This CDR3 spans 14 amino acids. As DNA, the CDR3 is TGTGCCAGCAGCCCTCCTGGCATTAACTATGGCTACACCTTC. Its translation: CASSPPGINYGYTF.

In its sample, this clonotype was seen a few times. The chain combines TRBV11-2 with TRBJ2-2, with 11 bases lining up with TRBD1. This CDR3 has 18 amino acids. Losses at the gene ends were 3 bases for V and 2 bases for J; bases not matched to a gene: 8. Germline CDR1 reads SGHAT; CDR2 reads FQNNGV. CDR3 region: CASSLEEGQGGNTGELFF. The CDR3 DNA reads as TGTGCCAGCAGCTTGGAAGAGGGACAGGGGGGCAACACCGGGGAGCTGTTTTTT.

This clonotype was observed a few times. The chain carries TRBV12-3 or TRBV12-4 and TRBJ2-1, with a weak D call TRBD1 (5 bases). Trimming stripped 6 bases from V and 9 bases from J, with 12 bases between. The CDR3 spans 12 residues. CDR3 protein: CASRSQGFEQFF. CDR3 nucleotide sequence: TGTGCCAGCAGAAGTCAGGGATTTGAGCAGTTCTTC.

The chain joins TRBV11-2 to TRBJ1-1; tentative D call: TRBD1 (6 bases). CDR3 length equals 16 residues. The V end lost 3 bases, the J end lost 3 bases, and 17 bases lay between the germline ends. Germline values: CDR1 SGHAT, CDR2 FQNNGV. The DNA for the CDR3 is TGTGCCAGCAGCTTCCCAATGACAGGTTCGTACACTGAAGCTTTCTTT. Protein product: CASSFPMTGSYTEAFF.

This clonotype appeared a few times. The chain uses TRBV14 and TRBJ1-2; D unclear. Germline CDR1 SGHDN, CDR2 FVKESK. With 1 base removed from V and 2 bases from J, the gap between germline ends came to 14 bases. This CDR3 contains 16 residues. The CDR3 DNA reads TGTGCCAGCAGCCAAGCCCCGGGTGCTGGGAACTATGGCTACACCTTC. Translating gives CASSQAPGAGNYGYTF.

On this clonotype: A junction boundary mismatches the germline segment, possibly from a read error. The chain has TRBV7-3 and TRBJ2-5, with a possible D match to TRBD1 (6 bases). Germline lookup yields CDR1 SGHTA and CDR2 FQGTGA. The CDR3 consists of 14 residues. CDR3 amino acids: CASSQGGQREAQYF. The CDR3 DNA reads as TGTGCCAGCAGCCAAGGGGGACAAAGAGAGGCCCAGTACTTC.

This clonotype was counted ten times or more. V is TRBV27 and J is TRBJ2-7; D not certain. The CDR3 is made up of 13 amino acids. Trimming took 8 bases from V and 4 from J, leaving 15 bases between them. In germline, CDR1 is MNHEY, CDR2 SMNVEV (reference sequence). The CDR3 region is CASQPLEGYEQYV. DNA for the CDR3: TGTGCCAGCCAACCACTGGAAGGATACGAGCAGTACGTC.

This clonotype has a count of ten or more. The chain uses TRBV12-3 or TRBV12-4 and TRBJ2-5; no clear D gene. V was pared by 10 bases and J by 9 bases, with 9 bases between. This CDR3 has 9 residues. The CDR3 bases are TGTGCCATCGGGTGGCCCCAGTACTTC. As protein: CAIGWPQYF.

In its sample, this clonotype was seen a few times. The chain links TRBV28 to TRBJ1-6; 9 positions match TRBD1. The germline V gene encodes CDR1 MDHEN and CDR2 SYDVKM. V trimming: 5 bases; J trimming: 8 bases; junction bases outside the gene matches: 10. The CDR3 is made up of 16 amino acids. The CDR3 DNA follows: TGTGCCAGCAGTCCCTTAACAGGGGGCATTGATTCACCCCTCCACTTT. Protein sequence: CASSPLTGGIDSPLHF.

The gene calls are TRBV7-6 and TRBJ2-3; the match to TRBD2 covers 11 bases. V shed 5 bases, J shed 5 bases, and the junction held 3 bases outside the gene matches. Germline CDR1 is SGHVS and CDR2 is FNYEAQ. The length of the CDR3 is 14 residues. CDR3 nucleotides: TGTGCCAGCAGCCACGGACTAGCGGGAGATACGCAGTATTTT. This encodes CASSHGLAGDTQYF.

This clonotype was observed at least ten times. The rearrangement uses TRBV12-3 or TRBV12-4 and TRBJ2-7; TRBD2 matches at 7 bases. The CDR3 is 13 residues long. Trimming cost V 5 bases and J 2 bases; bases outside gene matches: 3. The DNA of the CDR3 is TGTGCCAGCAGTCGCGGGAGCCCCTACGAGCAGTACTTC. Translation: CASSRGSPYEQYF.

This clonotype came up a few times. The chain carries TRBV6-2 or TRBV6-3 and TRBJ2-1, with D maybe TRBD1 (6 bases). This CDR3 has 15 amino acids. CDR1 MNHEY and CDR2 SVGEGT come from the germline V gene. V was shortened by 5 bases and J by 0 bases, with 11 bases between the two germline ends. The CDR3 here is CASSKRGSSYNEQFF. The CDR3 DNA reads as TGTGCCAGCAGTAAAAGGGGGAGCTCCTACAATGAGCAGTTCTTC.

This clonotype showed up just a few times. The V gene is TRBV14, the J gene TRBJ1-3; D possibly corresponds to TRBD1 (6 bases). The germline CDR1 and CDR2 sequences are SGHDN and FVKESK. The V gene lost 1 base and the J gene lost 4 bases, with 17 bases spanning the gap. There are 17 residues in the CDR3. CDR3 region: CASSQVLRGSEGNTIYF. The DNA for the CDR3 is TGTGCCAGCAGCCAAGTCCTCAGGGGTTCGGAGGGAAACACCATATATTTT.

This clonotype came up a few times. This chain connects TRBV4-1 to TRBJ1-4; tentatively, D is TRBD1 (5 bases). The CDR3 is 16 residues long. In germline, CDR1 is MGHRA, CDR2 YSYEKL. V lost 4 bases and J lost 0, with 12 bases in between. The CDR3 region has the DNA TGCGCCAGCAGCCCGCGGGACGGGGCAACTAATGAAAAACTGTTTTTT. Encoded protein: CASSPRDGATNEKLFF.

The chain links TRBV27 to TRBJ2-7, with 8 bases that match TRBD2. This CDR3 spans 13 amino acids. J lost 3 bases, V lost 6 bases, and 4 bases had no gene match. Germline assignment: CDR1 MNHEY and CDR2 SMNVEV (reference sequence). The CDR3 DNA reads as TGTGCCAGCAGCGAAGCGGGGGTCTACGAGCAGTACTTC. Protein: CASSEAGVYEQYF.

This clonotype was observed a handful of times. This sequence joins TRBV29-1 and TRBJ1-4, with D possibly TRBD1 on 5 matching bases. Germline CDR1 is SQVTM and CDR2 is ANQGSEA. There are 13 residues in the CDR3. V was cut by 0 bases and J by 8 bases, with 10 bases left in between. The CDR3 DNA reads as TGCAGCGTTGAAGATCTGAAGGGGGAAAAACTGTTTTTT. Translated: CSVEDLKGEKLFF.

This clonotype turned up a few times. The chain recombines TRBV5-1 with TRBJ2-5; TRBD2 aligns across 9 bases. Trimming cost V 0 bases and J 3 bases; bases outside gene matches: 12. The CDR3 is made up of 18 amino acids. Germline CDR1 SGHRS, CDR2 YFSETQ. The CDR3 coding sequence is TGCGCCAGCAGCTTGGCCGGGCTAGCGGGATTCGCGGAAGAGACCCAGTACTTC. Its translation is CASSLAGLAGFAEETQYF.

This clonotype was detected ten times or more. This chain connects TRBV12-3 or TRBV12-4 to TRBJ2-3; D gene ambiguous. The CDR3 loop spans 14 amino acids. The V and J ends lost 6 bases and 4 bases respectively, with 14 bases between them. CDR3 sequence (DNA): TGTGCCAGCAGCCCCGGTCTAGGCGCAGATACGCAGTATTTT. Its translation: CASSPGLGADTQYF.